This TCR beta chain was sequenced during a study of T-cell reconstitution after alpha-beta-depleted transplantation in children. Study-wide results and caveats: By about two months after transplant, alpha-beta T cells reportedly arose from several hundred graft clones that had expanded. Hyperexpanded clones declined; after one year, newly produced T cells mostly supplied diversity. Where some patients showed high TCRbeta diversity at day 60, it came from recipient T cells and thymic progenitors that had survived.

V shed 7 bases, J shed 1 base, and the junction held 13 bases outside the gene matches. Germline V lookup: CDR1 MDHEN, CDR2 SYDVKM. CDR3 length equals 17 residues. Unique molecular identifiers were incorporated during preparation of the TCRbeta library. A single record per CDR3 protein comes from TCRdb applying MiXCR to the PCR reads. The table records more than 500,000 distinct CDR3 sequences, around 10% of them present only once. This clonotype was seen many times. Its specificity is not known. The source of this sequence is a female patient aged 2-15 years who had a stem cell transplant for aplastic anemia, so the T cells may come from the graft donor. The input for sequencing was PBMCs, mostly from graft donor cells, taken 180 days after TCRalphabeta/CD19-depleted stem cell transplant. The chain carries TRBV28 and TRBJ2-3, with 8 nucleotides matching TRBD2. The CDR3 bases are TGTGCCAGCAACTCTCAACGGGAGGGCCTGGGCACAGATACGCAGTATTTT. Translation gives CASNSQREGLGTDTQYF.